The 25 T cell receptor beta chains presented below share a single source sample, sequenced in a study of blood T cell repertoires in COVID-19. Generated by immunoSEQ multiplex PCR, the TCRdb table keeps only in-frame clones and is missing some. The sample yields 200,000 to 250,000 clones, roughly 82% seen once. Sample: PBMCs or T cells enriched from blood (not recorded which). The receptors derive from a woman in her forties or fifties who had recovered from COVID-19.

This clone was picked up a small number of times. This rearrangement joins TRBV7-2 to TRBJ2-7, with D possibly matching TRBD1 (6 bases). The CDR3 extends over 14 amino acids. The ends were cut back, 4 bases at V and 1 base at J, with 11 bases in the middle. In germline, CDR1 is SGHTA, CDR2 FQGNSA. The CDR3 DNA reads TGTGCCAGCAGCTCTAACAGGGATTCCTACGAGCAGTACTTC. This sequence encodes CASSSNRDSYEQYF.

This clone was found once. The rearrangement joins TRBV11-3 to TRBJ2-5; D not resolved. The CDR3 extends over 12 amino acids. V lost 1 base, J lost 2 bases, and 2 bases lay in between. Germline CDR1 reads SGHNT; CDR2 reads YENEEA. The CDR3 sequence is CASSLVQETQYF. The CDR3 DNA follows: TGTGCCAGCAGCTTAGTACAAGAGACCCAGTACTTC.

The chain links TRBV5-1 to TRBJ2-5, with 9 positions matching TRBD2. V trimming: 0 bases; J trimming: 2 bases; junction bases outside the gene matches: 8. The CDR3 contains 17 residues. Germline-derived CDR1 and CDR2 are SGHRS and YFSETQ. The CDR3 nucleotides are TGCGCCAGCAGCTTGGCTAGCGGGGCCCAAAATCAAGAGACCCAGTACTTC. Translated: CASSLASGAQNQETQYF.

The chain joins TRBV13 to TRBJ2-2; possible D gene TRBD2, 5 bases. The CDR3 has 12 residues. Germline V gene sequence: CDR1 PRHDT, CDR2 FYEKMQ (reference sequence). V was trimmed by 7 bases and J by 7 bases, leaving 10 bases between them. The CDR3 bases are TGTGCCAGCAAATCGGGAAGCGGGGAGCTGTTTTTT. As protein: CASKSGSGELFF.

The chain couples TRBV11-3 to TRBJ2-7, with 7 bases matching TRBD1. CDR1 and CDR2 (germline): SGHNT, YENEEA. The CDR3 is made up of 15 amino acids. V trimming: 1 base; J trimming: 5 bases; junction bases outside the gene matches: 8. As DNA, the CDR3 is TGTGCCAGCAGCTTAGCGCCCGGGCAGGGGGACGAGCAGTACTTC. It yields the protein CASSLAPGQGDEQYF.

V usage is TRBV7-2 and J usage is TRBJ2-7; 7 bases map to TRBD2. The germline V gene encodes CDR1 SGHTA and CDR2 FQGNSA. After removal of 6 bases from V and 0 bases from J, the junction contained 11 bases not matched to a gene. The CDR3 runs to 16 residues. CDR3 sequence: CASSSPGTTSSYEQYF. The CDR3 DNA sequence: TGTGCCAGCAGTTCTCCCGGGACTACGAGCTCCTACGAGCAGTACTTC.

V gene TRBV4-2 combines with J gene TRBJ1-4; 9 nucleotides line up with TRBD1. The CDR3 is 15 residues long. CDR1 is LGHNA, CDR2 YNFKEQ, per germline. V shed 4 bases, J shed 2 bases, and the junction held 2 bases outside the gene matches. Here the CDR3 reads CASSLGQGTNEKLFF. CDR3 nucleotides: TGTGCCAGCAGCCTAGGACAGGGGACTAATGAAAAACTGTTTTTT.

This clone appeared a few times. This sequence joins TRBV12-5 and TRBJ1-1; 9 bases are a match to TRBD1. This CDR3 region has 12 residues. After removal of 4 bases from V and 11 bases from J, the junction contained 5 bases not matched to a gene. CDR1 is LGHNT, CDR2 FRNRAP, per germline. CDR3 region: CASGWGQGMAFF. Written as DNA, the CDR3 is TGTGCTAGTGGTTGGGGACAGGGAATGGCTTTCTTT.

This chain connects TRBV5-6 to TRBJ2-1; D gene uncertain. V dropped 2 bases and J dropped 10 bases, with 16 bases sitting between them. The CDR3 has 14 residues. Germline CDR1 SGHDT, CDR2 YYEEEE. In DNA, the CDR3 is TGTGCCAGCAGCTTCTCGTCGAGCGCAAGAGAGCAGTTCTTC. Its translation is CASSFSSSAREQFF.

This rearrangement joins TRBV4-1 to TRBJ1-4; TRBD1 matches 8 bases. Germline V CDR1 and CDR2: MGHRA, YSYEKL. V shed 5 bases, J shed 3 bases, and the junction held 8 bases outside the gene matches. This CDR3 region has 16 residues. The CDR3 sequence is CASSYQGAPSNEKLFF. CDR3 DNA sequence: TGCGCCAGCAGCTATCAGGGGGCTCCCTCTAATGAAAAACTGTTTTTT.

The V and J genes are TRBV7-9 and TRBJ2-7, with D possibly being TRBD1 (7 bases). V lost 3 bases, J lost 3 bases, and 15 bases lay in between. CDR1 is SEHNR and CDR2 is FQNEAQ in the germline V gene (reference sequence). This CDR3 contains 15 residues. In nucleotides, the CDR3 is TGTGCCAGCAGCTTTGACCCCCAGGGGGGCTACGAGCAGTACTTC. This translates into CASSFDPQGGYEQYF.

This rearrangement joins TRBV12-3 or TRBV12-4 to TRBJ1-5, with 9 bases that match TRBD1. The CDR3 covers 13 residues. The J segment lost 7 bases and the V segment lost 10 bases, leaving 8 bases of the junction unmatched. The CDR3 DNA reads as TGTGCCACCCTGGGGGGACAGGGCCAGCCCCAGCATTTT. Amino acids: CATLGGQGQPQHF.

The rearrangement links TRBV4-3 to TRBJ1-1; 8 positions agree with TRBD1. The CDR3 loop spans 14 amino acids. Unmatched junction bases numbered 3, after V lost 0 bases and J lost 6 bases. The germline V gene encodes CDR1 LGHNA and CDR2 YSLEER. The CDR3 DNA sequence: TGCGCCAGCAGCCAAGAAGGACAGGGTTCTGAAGCTTTCTTT. This encodes CASSQEGQGSEAFF.

This clone showed up just once. CDR3 DNA sequence: TGTGCCAGCAGCTTAGGGGGGACAGGGGGCTCTGGAAACACCATATATTTT. It yields the protein CASSLGGTGGSGNTIYF. The V gene is TRBV11-3, the J gene TRBJ1-3; TRBD1 aligns across 11 bases. Germline-derived CDR1 and CDR2 are SGHNT and YENEEA. The CDR3 spans 17 residues. V lost 1 base, J lost 0 bases, and 2 bases stayed unmatched.

This clone was detected a few times. This chain uses TRBV2 with TRBJ2-7; no firm D call. CDR1 and CDR2 (germline): SNHLY, FYNNEI. This CDR3 is 11 amino acids long. Trimming took off 1 base at V and 7 bases at J, with 5 bases between the two ends. Here the CDR3 reads CASSEGGEQYF. The CDR3 DNA is TGTGCCAGCAGTGAAGGCGGTGAGCAGTACTTC.

J is TRBJ2-1 and V is TRBV11-3; TRBD2 agrees at 16 bases. V shed 4 bases and J 7 bases; nucleotides not matched to a gene: 13. Germline loops: CDR1 SGHNT, CDR2 YENEEA. The CDR3 totals 19 residues. CDR3 loop: CASSSRPGTSGGGLNEQFF. The CDR3 nucleotides read TGTGCCAGCAGCTCTCGTCCCGGGACTAGCGGGGGGGGCCTGAATGAGCAGTTCTTC.

The chain combines TRBV15 with TRBJ2-7; possible D gene TRBD1, 5 bases. The germline V and J ends were trimmed by 0 bases and 4 bases, with 13 bases remaining between them. Looked up from germline, CDR1 is LNHNV and CDR2 is YYDKDF (reference sequence). The CDR3 consists of 15 residues. The CDR3 protein is CATSRDRVVVYEQYF. CDR3 sequence (DNA): TGTGCCACCAGCAGAGACAGGGTCGTTGTGTACGAGCAGTACTTC. Filled out from reference TRBV15 and TRBJ2-7, the complete variable domain reads DAMVIQNPRYQVTQFGKPVTLSCSQTLNHNVMYWYQQKSSQAPKLLFHYYDKDFNNEADTPDNFQSRRPNTSFCFLDIRSPGLGDTAMYLCATSRDRVVVYEQYFGPGTRLTVT.

The chain recombines TRBV6-1 with TRBJ2-1; 7 bases are a match to TRBD1. The CDR3 totals 14 residues. V lost 2 bases to trimming and J lost 10 bases; unmatched junction nucleotides: 8. Germline V gene data show CDR1 as MNHNS and CDR2 as SASEGT. This CDR3 is CASSEQPTGVEQFF. CDR3 DNA: TGTGCCAGCAGTGAACAGCCTACAGGGGTGGAGCAGTTCTTC.

The chain recombines TRBV5-1 with TRBJ1-4; the match to TRBD1 covers 7 bases. Trimming removed 0 bases from V and 8 bases from J; junction bases left unmatched: 4. This CDR3 has 14 amino acids. CDR1 is SGHRS, CDR2 YFSETQ, per germline. The CDR3 sequence: CASSLAQGGEKLFF. CDR3 coding DNA: TGCGCCAGCAGCTTGGCTCAGGGGGGCGAAAAACTGTTTTTT.

V gene TRBV5-4 combines with J gene TRBJ1-2, with 7 bases that match TRBD1. This CDR3 region has 14 residues. V lost 0 bases to trimming and J lost 7 bases; unmatched junction nucleotides: 6. Per germline, CDR1 SGHNT and CDR2 YYREEE (reference sequence). CDR3 nucleotide sequence: TGTGCCAGCAGCTTGGGAGGGGGCCTTGTTGGCTACACCTTC. It translates to CASSLGGGLVGYTF.

This rearrangement joins TRBV7-9 to TRBJ2-1, with TRBD2 matching 7 bases. With V trimmed by 5 bases and J by 2 bases, 0 bases remained unmatched. Germline CDR1 SEHNR, CDR2 FQNEAQ (reference sequence). The CDR3 covers 13 residues. The CDR3 region is CASSGRAYNEQFF. CDR3 in DNA: TGTGCCAGCAGCGGGAGGGCCTACAATGAGCAGTTCTTC.

V gene TRBV5-1 combines with J gene TRBJ1-1; 12 positions match TRBD1. Germline assignment: CDR1 SGHRS and CDR2 YFSETQ. After removal of 0 bases from V and 4 bases from J, the junction contained 13 bases not matched to a gene. This CDR3 has 19 residues. The CDR3 region is CASSLGGVPGQGAFTEAFF. The CDR3 nucleotides read TGCGCCAGCAGCTTGGGAGGCGTCCCGGGACAGGGGGCGTTCACTGAAGCTTTCTTT. The variable domain in full, completed from reference TRBV5-1 and TRBJ1-1, reads KAGVTQTPRYLIKTRGQQVTLSCSPISGHRSVSWYQQTPGQGLQFLFEYFSETQRNKGNFPGRFSGRQFSNSRSEMNVSTLELGDSALYLCASSLGGVPGQGAFTEAFFGQGTRLTVV.

This clone turned up a few times. V usage is TRBV7-3 and J usage is TRBJ1-2; TRBD1 aligns across 8 bases. Losses at the gene ends were 1 base for V and 7 bases for J; bases not matched to a gene: 11. This CDR3 contains 16 residues. From germline, CDR1 is SGHTA and CDR2 FQGTGA. The CDR3 bases are TGTGCCAGCAGCTTAAGAATTGCGGACAGGGAATCTGGCTACACCTTC. It codes for CASSLRIADRESGYTF.

This chain links TRBV4-1 with TRBJ2-7, with 8 nucleotides matching TRBD1. The CDR3 loop spans 14 amino acids. Germline V gene data show CDR1 as MGHRA and CDR2 as YSYEKL. V lost 4 bases and J lost 5; bases outside the gene matches: 7. CDR3: CASSRGQGADEQYF. Here the CDR3 DNA reads TGCGCCAGCAGCCGCGGACAGGGAGCCGACGAGCAGTACTTC.

The V and J genes are TRBV6-1 and TRBJ2-5, with 9 bases fitting TRBD1. This CDR3 contains 15 residues. Trimming cost V 2 bases and J 5 bases; bases outside gene matches: 6. Germline V CDR1 and CDR2: MNHNS, SASEGT. The CDR3 reads CASSERQGERETQYF. In nucleotides, the CDR3 is TGTGCCAGCAGTGAACGACAGGGGGAAAGGGAGACCCAGTACTTC.